The source of this T cell receptor beta chain is a study of post-analysis software for immune sequencing data. Study context: Both relapsing-remitting and secondary progressive multiple sclerosis featured among the disease courses, as did progressive-relapsing multiple sclerosis.

Details on this clonotype: As yet, its antigen is unknown.

Included in the TCR beta cDNA libraries were unique molecular identifiers. T cells numbering about 0.95 to 11 million gave rise to some 500,000 cDNA molecules. From the PCR reads, TCRdb called clonotypes with MiXCR, one entry per CDR3 protein. The sample holds about 430,000 distinct CDR3 sequences, approximately 38% seen once. The CDR3 is 12 amino acids. Trimming took 0 bases from V and 9 from J, leaving 6 bases between them. The germline CDR1 and CDR2 sequences are SGHDN and FVKESK. Regarding the study as a whole: TRBV5-6, TRBV5-1 and TRBV20-1 were among a few TRBV segments more frequent in patients than controls. The authors found that F measure strongly co-clustered same-batch samples. Versus controls, multiple sclerosis patients showed significantly lower diversity (normalized Chao1).

The sequence came from a girl aged 2 to 10 with multiple sclerosis. The rearrangement uses TRBV14 and TRBJ2-1; D ambiguous. The sample consisted of blood. This chain's CDR3 is CASSQDGSEQFF. Written as DNA, the CDR3 is TGTGCCAGCAGCCAAGATGGCAGTGAGCAGTTCTTC.